The T cell receptor (beta chain) under discussion was sequenced for a study of T cells of healthy individuals. Trimming removed 0 bases from V and 1 base from J, with 4 bases in between. CDR1 is SGHRS, CDR2 YFSETQ, per germline. CDR3 length: 13 residues. TCRdb re-called the 5' RACE reads through MiXCR, storing one row per CDR3 protein. This table has around 83,000 distinct CDR3 sequences, about 5.5% appearing once. In its sample, this clonotype was seen many times. The genes are TRBV5-1 and TRBJ2-5; no clear D gene. The clonotype comes from a female donor in good health. Here the CDR3 reads CASSLVPQETQYF. The CDR3 DNA reads TGCGCCAGCAGCTTGGTCCCCCAAGAGACCCAGTACTTC.